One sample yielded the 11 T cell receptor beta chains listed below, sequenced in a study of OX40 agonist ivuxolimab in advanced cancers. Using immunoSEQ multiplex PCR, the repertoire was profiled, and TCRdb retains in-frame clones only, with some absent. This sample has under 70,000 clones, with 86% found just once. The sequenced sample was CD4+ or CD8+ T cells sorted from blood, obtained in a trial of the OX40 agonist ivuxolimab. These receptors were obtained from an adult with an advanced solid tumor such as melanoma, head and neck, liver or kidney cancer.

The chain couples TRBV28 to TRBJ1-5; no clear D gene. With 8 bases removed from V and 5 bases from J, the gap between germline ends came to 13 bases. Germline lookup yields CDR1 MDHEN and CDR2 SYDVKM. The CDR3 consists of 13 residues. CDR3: CASGPSVDQPQHF. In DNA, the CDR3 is TGTGCCAGCGGACCCTCGGTCGATCAGCCCCAGCATTTT.

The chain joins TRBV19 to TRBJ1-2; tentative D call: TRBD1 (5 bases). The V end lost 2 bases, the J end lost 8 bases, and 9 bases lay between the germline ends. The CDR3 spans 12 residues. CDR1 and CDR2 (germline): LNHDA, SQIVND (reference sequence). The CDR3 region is CASSISEGGYTF. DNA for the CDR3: TGTGCCAGTAGTATATCGGAGGGGGGCTACACCTTC.

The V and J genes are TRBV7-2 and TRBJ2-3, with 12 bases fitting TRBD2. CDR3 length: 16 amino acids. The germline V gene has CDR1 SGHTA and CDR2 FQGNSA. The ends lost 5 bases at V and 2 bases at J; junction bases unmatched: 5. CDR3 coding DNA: TGTGCCAGCAGCGAACTAGCGGGGGGCACCACAGATACGCAGTATTTT. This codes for CASSELAGGTTDTQYF.

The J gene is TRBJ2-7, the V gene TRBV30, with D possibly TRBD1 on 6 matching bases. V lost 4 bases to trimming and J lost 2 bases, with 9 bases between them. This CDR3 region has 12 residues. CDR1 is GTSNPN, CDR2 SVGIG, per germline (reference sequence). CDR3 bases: TGTGCCTGGAACAGGGACGCCTACGAGCAGTACTTC. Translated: CAWNRDAYEQYF. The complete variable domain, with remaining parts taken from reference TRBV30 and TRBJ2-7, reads SQTIHQWPATLVQPVGSPLSLECTVEGTSNPNLYWYRQAAGRGLQLLFYSVGIGQISSEVPQNLSASRPQDRQFILSSKKLLLSDSGFYLCAWNRDAYEQYFGPGTRLTVT.

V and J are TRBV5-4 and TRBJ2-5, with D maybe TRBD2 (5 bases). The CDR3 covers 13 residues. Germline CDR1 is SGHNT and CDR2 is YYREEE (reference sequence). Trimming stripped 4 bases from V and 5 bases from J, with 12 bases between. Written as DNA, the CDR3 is TGTGCCAGCAGCGCCGAGGGTCGGGAGACCCAGTACTTC. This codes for CASSAEGRETQYF.

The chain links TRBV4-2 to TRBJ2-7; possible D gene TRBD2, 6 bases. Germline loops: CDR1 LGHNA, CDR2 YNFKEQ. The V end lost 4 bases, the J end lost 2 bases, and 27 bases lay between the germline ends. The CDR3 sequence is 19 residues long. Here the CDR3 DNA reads TGTGCCAGCAGCCGAGAAGAGAGTAGCGGCGCTCGACTCCCCTACGAGCAGTACTTC. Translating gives CASSREESSGARLPYEQYF.

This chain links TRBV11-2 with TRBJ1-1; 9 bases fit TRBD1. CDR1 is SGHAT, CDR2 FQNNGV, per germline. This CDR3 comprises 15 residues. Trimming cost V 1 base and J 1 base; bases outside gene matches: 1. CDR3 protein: CASSLGQGGNTEAFF. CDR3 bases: TGTGCCAGCAGCTTAGGACAGGGGGGGAACACTGAAGCTTTCTTT.

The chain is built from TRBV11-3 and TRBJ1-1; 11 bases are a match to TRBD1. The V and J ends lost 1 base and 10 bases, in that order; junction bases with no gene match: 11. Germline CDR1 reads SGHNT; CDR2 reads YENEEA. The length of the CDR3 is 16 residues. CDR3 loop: CASSLVGMDRGLTAFF. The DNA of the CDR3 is TGTGCCAGCAGCTTAGTTGGAATGGACAGGGGGCTTACAGCTTTCTTT.

DNA for the CDR3: TGTGCCAGTAGTGTCGGACAGGGACCCGCAACTAATGAAAAACTGTTTTTT. Translating it yields CASSVGQGPATNEKLFF. The rearrangement links TRBV19 to TRBJ1-4; the match to TRBD1 covers 8 bases. The CDR3 spans 17 residues. J lost 0 bases, V lost 5 bases, and 8 bases had no gene match. Germline CDR1 LNHDA, CDR2 SQIVND (reference sequence). Combining the CDR3 with reference TRBV19 and TRBJ1-4 gives the whole variable domain DGGITQSPKYLFRKEGQNVTLSCEQNLNHDAMYWYRQDPGQGLRLIYYSQIVNDFQKGDIAEGYSVSREKKESFPLTVTSAQKNPTAFYLCASSVGQGPATNEKLFFGSGTQLSVL.

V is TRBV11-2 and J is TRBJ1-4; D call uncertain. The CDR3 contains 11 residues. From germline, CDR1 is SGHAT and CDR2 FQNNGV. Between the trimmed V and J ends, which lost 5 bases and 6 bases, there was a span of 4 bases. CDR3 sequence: CASSPHEKLFF. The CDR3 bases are TGTGCCAGCAGCCCTCATGAAAAACTGTTTTTT.

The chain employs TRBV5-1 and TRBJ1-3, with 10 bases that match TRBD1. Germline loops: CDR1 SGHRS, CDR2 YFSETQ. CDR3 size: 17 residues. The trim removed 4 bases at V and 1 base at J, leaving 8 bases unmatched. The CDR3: CASSPGQGILSGNTIYF. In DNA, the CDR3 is TGCGCCAGCAGCCCGGGACAGGGGATTCTGTCTGGAAACACCATATATTTT.